This passage covers 22 T cell receptor beta chains from one sample sequenced in a study of CXCR3-negative and CXCR3-positive naive CD8 T cells. In preparing the TRB cDNA libraries, 5' RACE with UMI labels was used. With the 5' RACE reads reprocessed, TCRdb shows one record per CDR3 protein and no DNA. Its table lists 84,000 or so distinct CDR3 sequences. Whole-study findings and limits: For CXCR3-positive naive cells, TRB CDR3s were more hydrophobic than those of CXCR3-negative naive cells.

The antigens for these receptors are not known. The sequenced sample was naive CXCR3+ CD8+ T cells from blood. Documented subset: CD45RO-CCR7+CD27+CD95- naive CD8+ T cells expressing CXCR3 (TNR3+). These TCRs come from a human donor in good health. Some clones in this sample may be carry-over from other donors' samples.

The gene calls are TRBV3-1 and TRBJ1-4; the D call of TRBD1 rests on TCRdb alone, since no DNA is present to check it. The CDR3 sequence is 15 residues long. The germline gives CDR1 LGHDT, CDR2 YNNKEL (reference sequence). This CDR3 is CASSQDRGKREKLFF. The complete variable domain, with remaining parts taken from reference TRBV3-1 and TRBJ1-4, reads DTAVSQTPKYLVTQMGNDKSIKCEQNLGHDTMYWYKQDSKKFLKIMFSYNNKELIINETVPNRFSPKSPDKAHLNLHINSLELGDSAVYFCASSQDRGKREKLFFGSGTQLSVL.

The J gene is TRBJ1-2, the V gene TRBV28; TCRdb's assignment of TRBD1 cannot be checked, as there is no DNA. Germline V gene sequence: CDR1 MDHEN, CDR2 SYDVKM. This CDR3 region has 11 residues. CDR3 sequence: CATRQDYGYTF.

The chain is built from TRBV6-5 and TRBJ1-1; the TCRdb call, TRBD1, lacks DNA for checking. Germline loops: CDR1 MNHEY, CDR2 SVGAGI. The CDR3 loop spans 13 amino acids. The CDR3 sequence: CASRRGSNTEAFF.

The genes are TRBV6-5 and TRBJ2-1; TCRdb indicates TRBD1, and absent DNA this call remains unverified. Germline assignment: CDR1 MNHEY and CDR2 SVGAGI. The CDR3 totals 15 residues. This chain's CDR3 is CASSKRQVTYNEQFF.

The V call is TRBV29-1, the J call TRBJ2-5; absent DNA, TCRdb's TRBD1 call cannot be checked. This CDR3 has 15 residues. Per the germline V gene, CDR1 is SQVTM and CDR2 is ANQGSEA. CDR3 protein: CSVEGLNPGWETQYF.

This CDR3 reads CASSLVRDGSYNEQFF. V usage is TRBV28 and J usage is TRBJ2-1; TCRdb's D call, TRBD2, is unchecked because there is no DNA. The CDR3 sequence is 16 residues long. Germline-derived CDR1 and CDR2 are MDHEN and SYDVKM.

V gene TRBV10-2 combines with J gene TRBJ1-4; TCRdb picks TRBD1, but there is no DNA to check that call. Germline CDR1 WSHSY, CDR2 SAAADI. This CDR3 has 16 residues. Here the CDR3 reads CASSEALTGTNEKLFF.

This rearrangement joins TRBV7-9 to TRBJ2-7; without DNA, the TCRdb call of TRBD1 cannot be checked. The CDR3 sequence is 13 residues long. In germline, CDR1 is SEHNR, CDR2 FQNEAQ (reference sequence). CDR3 in amino acids: CASSSAGRSEQYF.

The chain joins TRBV14 to TRBJ1-1. The germline V gene has CDR1 SGHDN and CDR2 FVKESK. The CDR3 runs to 12 residues. Here the CDR3 reads CASSRVLQEAFF.

The rearrangement joins TRBV16 to TRBJ1-5; no DNA is available, so the TRBD1 call from TCRdb remains unchecked. Germline V CDR1 and CDR2: KGHSY, FQNENV. The CDR3 loop spans 17 amino acids. The CDR3 is CASSHTILGQGDQPQHF.

This rearrangement joins TRBV10-3 to TRBJ2-1; TCRdb outputs TRBD1, but without DNA this stays unchecked. Looked up from germline, CDR1 is ENHRY and CDR2 is SYGVKD. The CDR3 totals 14 residues. CDR3 sequence: CAISDGTGYNEQFF.

The rearrangement joins TRBV19 to TRBJ1-1. The CDR3 consists of 13 residues. Germline V CDR1 and CDR2: LNHDA, SQIVND (reference sequence). The CDR3 spells CASSIIPNTEAFF. The variable domain in full, completed from reference TRBV19 and TRBJ1-1, reads DGGITQSPKYLFRKEGQNVTLSCEQNLNHDAMYWYRQDPGQGLRLIYYSQIVNDFQKGDIAEGYSVSREKKESFPLTVTSAQKNPTAFYLCASSIIPNTEAFFGQGTRLTVV.

The chain employs TRBV27 and TRBJ2-3; TCRdb names TRBD1, which stays unverified in the absence of DNA. CDR3 length equals 16 residues. Germline loops: CDR1 MNHEY, CDR2 SMNVEV (reference sequence). The CDR3 reads CASSSDEGGHTDTQYF.

The chain couples TRBV6-2 or TRBV6-3 to TRBJ1-1; without DNA, the TCRdb call of TRBD1 cannot be checked. Germline lookup yields CDR1 MNHEY and CDR2 SVGEGT. This CDR3 is built from 12 residues. The chain's CDR3 is CASSLPGHAAFF.

The chain couples TRBV12-3 or TRBV12-4 to TRBJ1-4. CDR3 length: 14 amino acids. CDR3 sequence reads: CASSPVGTNEKLFF.

V and J are TRBV29-1 and TRBJ2-2; lacking DNA, the TRBD1 call made by TCRdb goes unchecked. CDR3 length equals 15 residues. CDR1 and CDR2 (germline): SQVTM, ANQGSEA. The CDR3 region is CSVEKGRGATGELFF.

The J gene is TRBJ2-7, the V gene TRBV27; TCRdb returns TRBD1, unconfirmable since there is no DNA. CDR1 MNHEY and CDR2 SMNVEV come from the germline V gene (reference sequence). The CDR3 extends over 14 amino acids. CDR3 loop: CASSSQYRDYEQYF.

The rearrangement links TRBV27 to TRBJ2-3; TCRdb's D call of TRBD1 is untestable without DNA. CDR1 MNHEY and CDR2 SMNVEV come from the germline V gene (reference sequence). The CDR3 length is 14 residues. The CDR3 loop is CASKTQGATDTQYF.

The V gene is TRBV27, the J gene TRBJ2-5; TCRdb's assignment of TRBD2 cannot be checked, as there is no DNA. Looked up from germline, CDR1 is MNHEY and CDR2 is SMNVEV (reference sequence). The CDR3 loop spans 16 amino acids. CDR3 sequence: CASSQTSGRAGETQYF.

The chain has TRBV28 and TRBJ2-2; with no DNA, the TCRdb D assignment of TRBD1 cannot be verified. There are 17 residues in the CDR3. Germline CDR1 reads MDHEN; CDR2 reads SYDVKM. This chain's CDR3 is CASSPWGAGANTGELFF.

Here the CDR3 reads CSVEDTGGTYEQYF. This chain links TRBV29-1 with TRBJ2-7; TCRdb reports TRBD1, a call that lacks DNA to check it against. The CDR3 has 14 amino acids. Germline loops: CDR1 SQVTM, CDR2 ANQGSEA.

The chain recombines TRBV6-2 or TRBV6-3 with TRBJ2-7; checking the TCRdb D call of TRBD2 is not possible without DNA. Per the germline V gene, CDR1 is MNHEY and CDR2 is SVGEGT. This CDR3 is built from 13 residues. The CDR3 region is CASSYGGLSEQYF.